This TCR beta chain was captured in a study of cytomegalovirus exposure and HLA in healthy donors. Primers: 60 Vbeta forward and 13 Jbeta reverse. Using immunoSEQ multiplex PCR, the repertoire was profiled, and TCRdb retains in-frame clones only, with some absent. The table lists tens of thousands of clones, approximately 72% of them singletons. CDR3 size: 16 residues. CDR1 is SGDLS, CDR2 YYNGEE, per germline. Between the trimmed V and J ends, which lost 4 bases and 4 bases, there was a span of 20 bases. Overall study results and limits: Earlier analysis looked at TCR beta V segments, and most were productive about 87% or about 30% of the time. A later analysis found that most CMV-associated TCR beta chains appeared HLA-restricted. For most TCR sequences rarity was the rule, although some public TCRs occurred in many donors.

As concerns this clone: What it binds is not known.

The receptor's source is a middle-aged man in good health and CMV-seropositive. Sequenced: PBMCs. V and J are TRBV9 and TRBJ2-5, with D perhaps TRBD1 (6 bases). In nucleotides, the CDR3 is TGTGCCAGCAGCCCGCCGAAACTTCAGGGGCGAGAGACCCAGTACTTC. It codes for CASSPPKLQGRETQYF.